The present TCR beta chain was sequenced within a study of shared clonotypes between healthy human individuals. On the study more broadly: Plates per donor: three CD4 naive, three CD4 memory, two CD8 naive, one CD8 memory.

CDR1 is SGHVS, CDR2 FQNEAQ, per germline. The ends were cut back, 5 bases at V and 2 bases at J, with 13 bases in the middle. The CDR3 has 14 residues. Regarding the study as a whole: Clonotypes shared by all four sorted-subset donors had higher generation probabilities than non-shared clonotypes. Sharing of clonotypes among donors was expected to vary with sequencing depth.

On this clone itself: The antigen is undetermined.

The table came from immunoSEQ multiplex PCR; TCRdb's copy has only in-frame clones and leaves some out. Of around 100,000 clones in the sample, less than 75% were seen once. This rearrangement joins TRBV7-8 to TRBJ2-7, with D unclear. The sequencing input was memory CD8+ T cells sorted from blood. Subset noted: CD45RO+ cells pooled with CCR7-negative TemRA cells. The TCR comes from a woman aged 30 to 39 in good health. CDR3 nucleotides: TGTGCCAGCAGCGCACACGGCCAACCCTACGAGCAGTACTTC. Protein: CASSAHGQPYEQYF.